The rows below give T cell receptor beta chains drawn from one sample of a study of blood T cell repertoires in COVID-19. Profiling relied on immunoSEQ multiplex PCR, and the TCRdb table lists in-frame clones only, not all of them. The sample has 85,000 to 100,000 clones, roughly 79% seen once; the top ten hold around 4.8%. The sequenced material came from peripheral blood. The receptors stem from a man older than 75 with COVID-19, enrolled during active disease. The CDR3 runs from the conserved cysteine through the conserved F or W. The order of the fields is CDR3 length, D gene, V gene, J gene, clone size, CDR3 DNA, CDR3 protein. A D gene is named only where the DNA matches it firmly. Clone size is not always given. Where it is, it says once, few, many or a class for expanded clones.

13,NA,TRBV28,TRBJ1-6,NA,TGTGCCAGCAGTTCTTATAAGGGACAATCCCTCCACTTT,CASSSYKGQSLHF
15,TRBD2,TRBV5-1,TRBJ2-5,NA,TGCGCCAGCAGCCAGGATAGCGGGAGGGAAGAGACCCAGTACTTC,CASSQDSGREETQYF
11,NA,TRBV11-1,TRBJ2-5,NA,TGTGCCAGCAGCCAACAAGAGACCCAGTACTTC,CASSQQETQYF
16,TRBD1,TRBV19,TRBJ1-5,NA,TGTGCCAGTAGTACCTGGACAGGGTATAGCAATCAGCCCCAGCATTTT,CASSTWTGYSNQPQHF
15,NA,TRBV19,TRBJ1-2,NA,TGTGCCAGTAGTACCGCTATGAGGATTAACTATGGCTACACCTTC,CASSTAMRINYGYTF
15,NA,TRBV5-5,TRBJ1-4,NA,TGTGCCAGCAGCTTGGCCGGGGGGTGGAGCGAAAAACTGTTTTTT,CASSLAGGWSEKLFF
13,NA,TRBV10-3,TRBJ1-1,NA,TGTGCCATCTCCCCAGGGGCTGAGACTGAAGCTTTCTTT,CAISPGAETEAFF
12,NA,TRBV11-2,TRBJ1-5,NA,TGTGCCAGCAGCTTCCCAGGGCGGCCCCAGCATTTT,CASSFPGRPQHF
16,NA,TRBV27,TRBJ2-7,few,TGTGCCAGCATAAATAGGTGCGGCCTCTTCTCCTGCGAGCAGTACTTC,CASINRCGLFSCEQYF
14,NA,TRBV7-3,TRBJ2-5,NA,TGTGCCAGCAGCAAACAGGGATTTGGGGAGACCCAGTACTTC,CASSKQGFGETQYF
13,NA,TRBV19,TRBJ1-3,few,TGTGCCAGTAGGGCGGGGACTGGAAACACCATATATTTT,CASRAGTGNTIYF
16,TRBD2,TRBV9,TRBJ2-3,few,TGTGCCAGCAGCGTAGGAAGCGGGGCAAGCACAGATACGCAGTATTTT,CASSVGSGASTDTQYF
14,NA,TRBV6-1,TRBJ1-1,NA,TGTGCCAGCAGTGAAGCTTGGGGGGGCACTGAAGCTTTCTTT,CASSEAWGGTEAFF
15,TRBD1,TRBV30,TRBJ2-2,NA,TGTGCCTGGACCGGACAGGCCCTGGGCACCGGGGAGCTGTTTTTT,CAWTGQALGTGELFF
15,NA,TRBV19,TRBJ1-3,NA,TGTGCCAGTAGACCGACAGGCGCCGCTGGAAACACCATATATTTT,CASRPTGAAGNTIYF
14,NA,TRBV14,TRBJ1-3,once,TGTGCCAGCAGCCAACTGAGGGCTGGAAACACCATATATTTT,CASSQLRAGNTIYF
16,TRBD2,TRBV28,TRBJ2-1,NA,TGTGCCAGCAGTTTTGCGGGGGGCGCGTCCTACAATGAGCAGTTCTTC,CASSFAGGASYNEQFF
15,NA,TRBV5-4,TRBJ2-2,NA,TGTGCCAGCAGCTCCGGGACTGGGGTCACCGGGGAGCTGTTTTTT,CASSSGTGVTGELFF
14,TRBD2,TRBV11-2,TRBJ2-3,NA,TGTGCCAGCAGCTTAACGACTAGCGGGTATACGCAGTATTTT,CASSLTTSGYTQYF
16,NA,TRBV9,TRBJ1-2,NA,TGTGCCAGCAGCGCCTTACCCGGCCAGACAGCCTATGGCTACACCTTC,CASSALPGQTAYGYTF
15,TRBD1,TRBV6-1,TRBJ2-7,NA,TGTGCCAGCAGTGAACGGGACAGCCGCTTTTACGAGCAGTACTTC,CASSERDSRFYEQYF
15,NA,TRBV30,TRBJ1-2,NA,TGTGCCTGGAGTGTACCCGCGGGGAACGGCTATGGCTACACCTTC,CAWSVPAGNGYGYTF
14,TRBD1,TRBV5-5,TRBJ1-2,NA,TGTGCCAGCAGCATGGGACAGGGGTTTGATGGCTACACCTTC,CASSMGQGFDGYTF
13,NA,TRBV6-2/TRBV6-3,TRBJ1-5,NA,TGTGCCAGCAGTACCTCGACAGGCCAGCCCCAGCATTTT,CASSTSTGQPQHF
15,NA,TRBV19,TRBJ1-2,few,TGTGCCAGTAGTAGCCGACAGACTTTTGACTATGGCTACACCTTC,CASSSRQTFDYGYTF
16,TRBD1,TRBV5-4,TRBJ1-3,once,TGTGCCAGCAGCAGAGCCGGGACAGCCTCTGGAAACACCATATATTTT,CASSRAGTASGNTIYF
12,NA,TRBV30,TRBJ1-2,once,TGTGCCTGGAGTGCAGGGAACTATGGCTACACCTTC,CAWSAGNYGYTF
18,TRBD1,TRBV6-2/TRBV6-3,TRBJ1-1,NA,TGTGCCAGCAGTTACCCCTGGGCCAGGGGGGTTCGGAACACTGAAGCTTTCTTT,CASSYPWARGVRNTEAFF
12,TRBD1,TRBV5-1,TRBJ1-1,once,TGCGCCAGCAGATCAGGGGGCACTGAAGCTTTCTTT,CASRSGGTEAFF
12,NA,TRBV6-2/TRBV6-3,TRBJ2-3,NA,TGTGCCAGCAGTTACTCGAGCGGCCTGAAGGATTTT,CASSYSSGLKDF
16,NA,TRBV30,TRBJ1-5,once,TGTGCCTGGAGTGAGCGCGGGGGGGATGGCAATCAGCCCCAGCATTTT,CAWSERGGDGNQPQHF
13,NA,TRBV30,TRBJ1-2,once,TGTGCCTGGGGAACAGGGAGGGGTTTTGGCTACACCTTC,CAWGTGRGFGYTF
13,NA,TRBV2,TRBJ1-4,NA,TGTGCCAGCAGTGGGTTGCCACACGGGAAACTGTTTTTT,CASSGLPHGKLFF
15,TRBD2,TRBV29-1,TRBJ2-7,few,TGCAGCGTTCGACTAGCGGGAGGGCCAGACGGCGAGCAGTACTTC,CSVRLAGGPDGEQYF
11,NA,TRBV11-2,TRBJ2-1,NA,TGTGCCAGCAGCCCGTCCAATGAGCAGTTCTTC,CASSPSNEQFF
13,TRBD1,TRBV6-5,TRBJ1-2,NA,TGTGCCAGTGGACAGGGAGCTAACTATGGCTACACCTTC,CASGQGANYGYTF
16,TRBD1,TRBV6-6,TRBJ2-7,NA,TGTGCCAGCAGTTACTCCGACAGGGGGCACTCCTACGAGCAGTACTTC,CASSYSDRGHSYEQYF
13,NA,TRBV7-2,TRBJ1-2,NA,TGTGCCAGCAGCTTATCAGCGCCCTATGGCTACACCTTC,CASSLSAPYGYTF
14,TRBD1,TRBV7-2,TRBJ1-4,few,TGTGCCAGCAGCCCACAGGGGTTGCGTGAAAAACTGTTTTTT,CASSPQGLREKLFF
13,NA,TRBV12-3/TRBV12-4,TRBJ1-2,few,TGTGCCAGCAGCCCCCAACAGGGTACTGGCTACACCTTC,CASSPQQGTGYTF
15,NA,TRBV15,TRBJ2-6,NA,TGTGCCACCAGCGGGGGACTTCCTGGGGCCAACGTCCTGACTTTC,CATSGGLPGANVLTF
18,NA,TRBV7-8,TRBJ1-5,NA,TGTGCCAGCAGCTTAGCGCCAGCAGGGCGAGCGTTCCGGCAGCCCCAGCATTTT,CASSLAPAGRAFRQPQHF
13,TRBD1,TRBV12-3/TRBV12-4,TRBJ2-2,NA,TGTGCCAGCACTGAGGGGGCGTACGGGGAGCTGTTTTTT,CASTEGAYGELFF
14,NA,TRBV5-1,TRBJ2-1,NA,TGCGCCAGCAGCTTGGATTCAGCCTACAATGAGCAGTTCTTC,CASSLDSAYNEQFF
14,NA,TRBV5-8,TRBJ2-1,NA,TGTGCCAGCAGCCAAATGAAGACTGGCAATGAGCAGTTCTTC,CASSQMKTGNEQFF
17,TRBD1,TRBV3-1/TRBV3-2,TRBJ2-2,NA,TGTGCCAGCAGCCAAGGCTCAGGGGGTTGTTACACCGGGGAGCTGTTTTTT,CASSQGSGGCYTGELFF
14,TRBD1,TRBV6-5,TRBJ1-6,few,TGTGCCAGCAGCTCCGGGACAGTTAATTCACCCCTCCACTTT,CASSSGTVNSPLHF
14,TRBD2,TRBV2,TRBJ2-5,NA,TGTGCCAGCAGACCGGGACTAGCAAAGGAGACCCAGTACTTC,CASRPGLAKETQYF
11,NA,TRBV28,TRBJ1-1,NA,TGTGCCAGCAGTTTACAGGGGAAAGCTTTCTTT,CASSLQGKAFF
15,TRBD2,TRBV19,TRBJ2-1,NA,TGTGCCAGTAGTATACGACTAGCGGGAGGAGGATTTTGGTTCTTC,CASSIRLAGGGFWFF
14,NA,TRBV10-2,TRBJ1-1,NA,TGCGCCAGCAGTCGGAACAGTTTGAACACTGAAGCTTTCTTT,CASSRNSLNTEAFF
13,NA,TRBV3-1/TRBV3-2,TRBJ1-2,once,TGTGCCAGCAGCCATCCAGGGATCTATGGCTACACCTTC,CASSHPGIYGYTF
17,TRBD2,TRBV7-2,TRBJ2-1,once,TGTGCCAGCAGTAGGCAGGCGGGGAGGGGCTCCTACAATGAGCAGTTCTTC,CASSRQAGRGSYNEQFF